These 32 T cell receptor beta chains were all obtained from the same sample, sequenced in a study of T-cell reconstitution after alpha-beta-depleted transplantation in children. Unique molecular identifiers tagged the TCRbeta library. TCRdb fed the PCR reads into MiXCR, producing one record per CDR3 protein. The sample lists 200,000 to 250,000 distinct CDR3 sequences; roughly 23% were seen once. Sequencing used PBMCs, obtained before TCRalphabeta/CD19-depleted stem cell transplant. The receptors derive from a girl aged 2-9 years with Fanconi anemia, due to receive a stem cell transplant.

The chain has TRBV5-4 and TRBJ1-1; the match to TRBD1 covers 9 bases. Germline CDR1 and CDR2: SGHNT and YYREEE (reference sequence). Trimming removed 4 bases from V and 5 bases from J; junction bases left unmatched: 15. The CDR3 extends over 17 amino acids. The CDR3, as DNA: TGTGCCAGCAGCGTTGGCCCCGGGACAGGGAGAAGGACTGAAGCTTTCTTT. Encoded protein: CASSVGPGTGRRTEAFF.

Of note for this clonotype: Given a much more abundant clone one base away, this may be a read error. The chain links TRBV20-1 to TRBJ2-1; no clear D gene. Germline lookup yields CDR1 DFQATT and CDR2 SNEGSKA (reference sequence). V was clipped by 2 bases and J by 4 bases, with 9 bases between them. There are 13 residues in the CDR3. CDR3 DNA: TGCAGTGCTAGACTATATCAATACAATGAGCAGTTCTTC. It specifies CSARLYQYNEQFF.

The chain has TRBV4-1 and TRBJ2-7; D ambiguous. From germline, CDR1 is MGHRA and CDR2 YSYEKL. V lost 1 base, J lost 2 bases, and 12 bases lay in between. This CDR3 region has 15 residues. CDR3: CASSQALTVPYEQYF. The CDR3 nucleotides read TGCGCCAGCAGCCAAGCCCTGACGGTACCCTACGAGCAGTACTTC.

To note about this clonotype: Given a much more abundant clone one base away, this may be a read error. This chain connects TRBV27 to TRBJ2-2; weak D call: TRBD1 (6 bases). CDR3 size: 14 residues. Germline-derived CDR1 and CDR2 are MNHEY and SMNVEV (reference sequence). CDR3 loop: CASSPGHSTGEPFF. The CDR3 DNA reads TGTGCCAGCAGTCCGGGACATAGCACCGGGGAGCCGTTTTTT.

This clonotype was counted ten times or more. CDR3 in DNA: TGCAGCGTTGTTTTCGGCACCGGGGAGCTGTTTTTT. This encodes CSVVFGTGELFF. The chain is built from TRBV29-1 and TRBJ2-2; D remains unclear. The CDR3 is made up of 12 amino acids. V was trimmed by 4 bases and J by 4 bases, leaving 7 bases between them. Looked up from germline, CDR1 is SQVTM and CDR2 is ANQGSEA.

This clonotype was detected a few times. The chain joins TRBV28 to TRBJ1-6; D is unresolved. The germline V and J ends were trimmed by 0 bases and 10 bases, with 19 bases remaining between them. The CDR3 covers 17 residues. CDR1 is MDHEN, CDR2 SYDVKM, per germline. The CDR3 bases are TGTGCCAGCAGTTTATGGACGCACAGAACCCCGGAATCACCCCTCCACTTT. Translated, it gives CASSLWTHRTPESPLHF.

This clonotype came up a few times. The gene calls are TRBV20-1 and TRBJ2-1; either TRBD1 or TRBD2 may supply D (6 bases each). V lost 1 base, J lost 2 bases, and 9 bases lay in between. CDR3 length: 14 residues. Germline loops: CDR1 DFQATT, CDR2 SNEGSKA (reference sequence). The CDR3 is CSARVEGAYNEQFF. The CDR3 DNA reads TGCAGTGCTAGAGTGGAGGGGGCCTACAATGAGCAGTTCTTC.

The genes are TRBV18 and TRBJ2-7; TRBD2 aligns across 7 bases. The CDR3 is 14 residues long. With 3 bases clipped from V and 3 bases from J, the junction kept 5 bases outside the gene matches. Per the germline V gene, CDR1 is KGHSH and CDR2 is LQKENI. The CDR3 DNA sequence: TGTGCCAGCTCACCGACTAGCAGTAACTACGAGCAGTACTTC. Translation gives CASSPTSSNYEQYF.

This clonotype was recorded many times. The chain has TRBV20-1 and TRBJ2-1; 7 nucleotides align to TRBD2. CDR1 and CDR2 from the germline V gene are DFQATT and SNEGSKA (reference sequence). CDR3 length: 16 residues. V lost 0 bases and J lost 5; bases outside the gene matches: 10. This CDR3 is CSARDPRLGGNNEQFF. CDR3 DNA: TGCAGTGCTAGAGACCCCCGGTTGGGGGGGAACAATGAGCAGTTCTTC.

This rearrangement joins TRBV7-6 to TRBJ2-3; unclear D gene. Germline V gene lookup returns CDR1 SGHVS and CDR2 FNYEAQ. The CDR3 has 16 amino acids. V lost 5 bases and J 3 bases, leaving 18 bases between the germline ends. Written as DNA, the CDR3 is TGTGCCAGCAGCCCGATTGTAGGCAGGCCAACAGATACGCAGTATTTT. Translating it yields CASSPIVGRPTDTQYF.

The table lists this clonotype with a few counts. V gene TRBV21-1 combines with J gene TRBJ2-7; the table assigns TRBD1, which was not confirmed against the DNA. TRBV21-1 is classified as a pseudogene. The CDR3 length is 18 residues. Here the CDR3 DNA reads TGTGCCAGCAGCAAAAAGCCGGACAGTCGGGGAGGATCCTACGAGCAGTACTTC. It yields the protein CASSKKPDSRGGSYEQYF.

This clonotype was detected ten times or more. The J gene is TRBJ2-7, the V gene TRBV6-5; D not resolved. CDR3 length: 14 residues. Germline-derived CDR1 and CDR2 are MNHEY and SVGAGI. Deletions cut 6 bases from V and 2 bases from J, with 14 bases between. The CDR3 sequence is CASRVRYFPYEQYF. The CDR3 DNA sequence: TGTGCCAGCAGGGTTAGGTATTTTCCCTACGAGCAGTACTTC.

At least ten counts were recorded for this clonotype. The J gene is TRBJ2-1, the V gene TRBV25-1, with D uncertain. Germline lookup yields CDR1 MGHDK and CDR2 SYGVNS. Trimming took off 6 bases at V and 5 bases at J, with 11 bases between the two ends. This CDR3 region has 13 residues. Here the CDR3 DNA reads TGTGCCAGCAGCCTAGACGGAAACAATGAGCAGTTCTTC. Its translation: CASSLDGNNEQFF.

The chain couples TRBV4-2 to TRBJ2-5, with TRBD2 identical over 8 bases. There are 17 residues in the CDR3. The V gene's germline CDR1 is LGHNA and CDR2 YNFKEQ. V gave up 5 bases and J gave up 5 bases; unmatched junction bases: 16. The CDR3 coding sequence is TGTGCCAGCAGCGAACACGGGGGGGCTCGTGGATGGGAGACCCAGTACTTC. It yields the protein CASSEHGGARGWETQYF.

In its sample, this clonotype was seen many times. One end of the junction fails to match germline, which may point to a read error. This chain uses TRBV29-1 with TRBJ2-7, with TRBD2 identical over 10 bases. This CDR3 comprises 13 residues. Germline V gives CDR1 SQVTM, CDR2 ANQGSEA. The DNA of the CDR3 is TGCAGCGCTACTAGCGGGATGTCCTCCGAGCAGTACTTC. It yields the protein CSATSGMSSEQYF.

Here the CDR3 reads CASSLRGLEEKLFF. DNA of the CDR3: TGCGCCAGCAGTCTCAGGGGGCTTGAGGAAAAACTGTTTTTT. V usage is TRBV5-1 and J usage is TRBJ1-4, with 8 bases identical to TRBD1. With V trimmed by 5 bases and J by 8 bases, 8 bases remained unmatched. This CDR3 contains 14 residues. The V gene's germline CDR1 is SGHRS and CDR2 YFSETQ.

The sample holds many counts of this clonotype. V usage is TRBV29-1 and J usage is TRBJ2-5, with D possibly TRBD1 on 5 matching bases. Germline assignment: CDR1 SQVTM and CDR2 ANQGSEA. The CDR3 is 12 amino acids. V gave up 7 bases and J gave up 1 base, with 10 bases separating them. The CDR3 protein is CSAGPPQETQYF. Here the CDR3 DNA reads TGCAGCGCAGGGCCCCCCCAAGAGACCCAGTACTTC.

V usage is TRBV20-1 and J usage is TRBJ2-1; D may be TRBD2 (6 bases). The CDR3 extends over 14 amino acids. Per the germline V gene, CDR1 is DFQATT and CDR2 is SNEGSKA (reference sequence). The V gene lost 5 bases and the J gene lost 0 bases, with 11 bases spanning the gap. The CDR3 region is CSAVKTSSYNEQFF. The DNA for the CDR3 is TGCAGTGCTGTCAAGACTAGCTCCTACAATGAGCAGTTCTTC.

This clonotype showed up many times. The chain is built from TRBV7-9 and TRBJ2-5; perhaps TRBD1 as D (5 bases). Germline CDR1 reads SEHNR; CDR2 reads FQNEAQ (reference sequence). V lost 4 bases and J 5 bases, leaving 14 bases between the germline ends. This CDR3 region has 14 residues. The CDR3 DNA is TGTGCCAGCAGCTCTAGGACATTTGGGGAGACCCAGTACTTC. Translating it yields CASSSRTFGETQYF.

The chain couples TRBV6-6 to TRBJ2-3; D is ambiguous. There are 12 residues in the CDR3. V gave up 6 bases and J gave up 6 bases, with 10 bases separating them. The germline V gene encodes CDR1 MNHNY and CDR2 SVGAGI (reference sequence). CDR3 amino acids: CASRLNRDTQYF. In DNA form, the CDR3 reads TGTGCCAGCAGGCTGAATCGGGATACGCAGTATTTT.

This clonotype was seen repeatedly, ten times or more. The CDR3 sequence: CSVEARLKNEQFF. CDR3 nucleotides: TGCAGCGTTGAGGCTAGACTAAAAAATGAGCAGTTCTTC. This chain connects TRBV29-1 to TRBJ2-1; D is perhaps TRBD2 (5 bases). Per the germline V gene, CDR1 is SQVTM and CDR2 is ANQGSEA. CDR3 size: 13 residues. V was clipped by 3 bases and J by 7 bases, with 13 bases between them.

The V call is TRBV29-1, the J call TRBJ2-7; D may be TRBD2 (6 bases). Germline loops: CDR1 SQVTM, CDR2 ANQGSEA. The CDR3 sequence is 15 residues long. V lost 7 bases and J lost 3, with 22 bases in between. In DNA form, the CDR3 reads TGCAGCGCCCCTTTTTGGGTAGCGGACCGCTACGAGCAGTACTTC. Translating gives CSAPFWVADRYEQYF.

In this sample, this clonotype turned up many times. The rearrangement joins TRBV10-3 to TRBJ2-5; D not certain. Germline V CDR1 and CDR2: ENHRY, SYGVKD. Between the trimmed V and J ends, which lost 5 bases and 3 bases, there was a span of 10 bases. The CDR3 is 13 residues long. The CDR3 is CAISSRGEETQYF. Written as DNA, the CDR3 is TGTGCCATCAGTTCCCGTGGGGAAGAGACCCAGTACTTC.

This clonotype has only a few counts. V and J are TRBV28 and TRBJ1-2, with D uncertain. The germline gives CDR1 MDHEN, CDR2 SYDVKM. V lost 1 base, J lost 13 bases, and 10 bases lay in between. There are 11 residues in the CDR3. The CDR3 DNA reads TGTGCCAGCAGTTTATCTCGGGGAGGCACCTTC. This sequence encodes CASSLSRGGTF.

There are a few counts of this clonotype. The V call is TRBV29-1, the J call TRBJ2-7; 15 bases line up with TRBD2. CDR3 length: 14 residues. Germline V lookup: CDR1 SQVTM, CDR2 ANQGSEA. V trimming: 5 bases; J trimming: 4 bases; junction bases outside the gene matches: 3. CDR3 protein: CSVPGLAGGYEQYF. As DNA, the CDR3 is TGCAGCGTTCCAGGACTAGCGGGAGGGTACGAGCAGTACTTC.

This clonotype came up a few times. This CDR3 reads CASSEGMYSNQPQHF. The CDR3 region has the DNA TGTGCCAGCAGTGAAGGGATGTATAGCAATCAGCCCCAGCATTTT. The V gene is TRBV6-1, the J gene TRBJ1-5; unclear D gene. CDR1 is MNHNS, CDR2 SASEGT, per germline. The length of the CDR3 is 15 residues. Trimming stripped 1 base from V and 0 bases from J, with 7 bases between.

This clonotype was detected ten times or more. The chain combines TRBV27 with TRBJ1-2, with D possibly being TRBD1 (5 bases). The CDR3 runs to 13 residues. Germline values: CDR1 MNHEY, CDR2 SMNVEV (reference sequence). V was trimmed by 2 bases and J by 5 bases, leaving 9 bases between them. The CDR3, as DNA: TGTGCCAGCAGTTTAGATCCAGGGTATGGCTACACCTTC. Its translation is CASSLDPGYGYTF.

Only a few counts were recorded for this clonotype. This chain links TRBV15 with TRBJ2-5; D tentatively reads TRBD1 or TRBD2 (6 bases each). CDR1 and CDR2 from the germline V gene are LNHNV and YYDKDF (reference sequence). The CDR3 runs 15 residues. Trimming took 0 bases from V and 3 from J, leaving 11 bases between them. CDR3 nucleotides: TGTGCCACCAGCAGAGAACAGGGAGGTAAAGAGACCCAGTACTTC. Translating it yields CATSREQGGKETQYF.

This clonotype occurred a few times. The chain employs TRBV9 and TRBJ1-5, with 11 bases lining up with TRBD1. Trimming removed 4 bases from V and 7 bases from J; junction bases left unmatched: 4. The CDR3 is 14 residues long. Germline V gene data show CDR1 as SGDLS and CDR2 as YYNGEE. The CDR3 protein is CASSPGQGGQPQHF. CDR3 coding DNA: TGTGCCAGCAGCCCGGGACAGGGGGGACAGCCCCAGCATTTT.

The rearrangement uses TRBV29-1 and TRBJ2-7, with 8 bases matching TRBD2. The V segment lost 0 bases and the J segment 3 bases; nucleotides outside the gene matches: 4. This CDR3 has 14 amino acids. Germline V lookup: CDR1 SQVTM, CDR2 ANQGSEA. CDR3 coding DNA: TGCAGCGTTGAAGATGAGCGGGAGAACTACGAGCAGTACTTC. Translation gives CSVEDERENYEQYF.

V gene TRBV6-2 or TRBV6-3 combines with J gene TRBJ1-5, with no clear D. V dropped 4 bases and J dropped 4 bases, with 11 bases sitting between them. The germline CDR1 and CDR2 sequences are MNHEY and SVGEGT. The CDR3 has 14 amino acids. CDR3 amino acids: CASSSVQQNQPQHF. The CDR3 DNA reads TGTGCCAGCAGTTCGGTACAGCAAAATCAGCCCCAGCATTTT.

V gene TRBV19 combines with J gene TRBJ2-1; the match to TRBD2 covers 8 bases. The V segment lost 1 base and the J segment 3 bases; nucleotides outside the gene matches: 11. CDR1 is LNHDA, CDR2 SQIVND, per germline (reference sequence). The CDR3 extends over 18 amino acids. The CDR3 nucleotides read TGTGCCAGTAGTATAGCGTCTTCGGGGGGGGAATTCTACAATGAGCAGTTCTTC. Translation gives CASSIASSGGEFYNEQFF.